One T cell receptor (beta chain) is described in this entry. The PCR was carried out with 60 Vbeta primers and 13 Jbeta primers. Profiling relied on immunoSEQ multiplex PCR, and the TCRdb table lists in-frame clones only, not all of them. The table lists under 150,000 clones, approximately 80% of them singletons. The CDR3 contains 14 residues. CDR1 and CDR2 from the germline V gene are MDHEN and SYDVKM. V lost 4 bases, J lost 8 bases, and 9 bases stayed unmatched. The sample belongs to a study of cytomegalovirus exposure and HLA in healthy donors. The receptor comes from a man between 18 and 35 years old in good health and CMV-seronegative. This chain links TRBV28 with TRBJ1-2; TRBD1 aligns across 8 bases. What was sequenced was PBMCs. The CDR3 DNA sequence: TGTGCCAGCAGTTCCCACCCACAGGGGGGCGGCTACACCTTC. It is translated as CASSSHPQGGGYTF.